This T cell receptor beta chain was retrieved from a study of blood T cell repertoires in COVID-19. The wider study: There were acute and convalescent COVID-19 samples, and they came from the United States, Italy and Spain. Sources were T cells, B-cell-depleted T cells, or PBMCs; the material itself was cDNA or gDNA.

The authors' processing: Counts of nucleated cells, estimated from reference gene primer amplification, were obtained. The table came from immunoSEQ multiplex PCR; TCRdb's copy has only in-frame clones and leaves some out. That table supplies the V and J calls and clone size; D and trimming were determined from the DNA. The top ten hold 20% of the sample, which has approximately 21,000 clones, nearly 75% seen once. Germline CDR1 SGHNT, CDR2 YYREEE (reference sequence). Germline trimming cut 3 bases from V and 6 bases from J; bases unmatched to any gene: 6. CDR3 length equals 15 residues. Sequenced input: peripheral blood. This TCR was sampled from a human donor in a cohort sampled during active or convalescent COVID-19. The V and J genes are TRBV5-4 and TRBJ1-4; 9 bases agree with TRBD1. The CDR3 is CASSSGGQGHEKLFF. The CDR3 DNA follows: TGTGCCAGCAGCTCAGGGGGACAGGGTCATGAAAAACTGTTTTTT.